Described below is a single TCR beta chain sequence and its context. Its antigen is unidentified. It may be a read error: a sequence one base away is much more abundant. V lost 8 bases to trimming and J lost 8 bases; unmatched junction nucleotides: 9. The CDR3 sequence is 15 residues long. The TCRbeta library incorporated unique molecular identifiers. TCRdb called the PCR reads again in MiXCR, with one record for every CDR3 protein. The sample consists of 200,000 to 250,000 distinct CDR3 sequences, 8.4% of them appearing once. This entry comes from a study of T-cell reconstitution after alpha-beta-depleted transplantation in children. Study-wide results and limits: Some patients' high day-60 TCRbeta diversity was traced to surviving recipient T cells and thymic progenitors. Expanded graft clones numbering several hundred reportedly gave rise to alpha-beta T cells about two months after transplant.

This receptor was obtained from a male patient between 2 and 10 years old who had a stem cell transplant for acute myeloid leukemia, so the T cells may come from the graft donor. The chain recombines TRBV12-3 or TRBV12-4 with TRBJ2-1, with 13 bases that match TRBD2. The material sequenced was PBMCs, mostly from graft donor cells, taken 360 days after TCRalphabeta/CD19-depleted stem cell transplant. The CDR3 DNA reads TGTGCCAGCGGTGGACTAGCGGGAGAGGCGGATGAGCAGTTCTTC. It yields the protein CASGGLAGEADEQFF.